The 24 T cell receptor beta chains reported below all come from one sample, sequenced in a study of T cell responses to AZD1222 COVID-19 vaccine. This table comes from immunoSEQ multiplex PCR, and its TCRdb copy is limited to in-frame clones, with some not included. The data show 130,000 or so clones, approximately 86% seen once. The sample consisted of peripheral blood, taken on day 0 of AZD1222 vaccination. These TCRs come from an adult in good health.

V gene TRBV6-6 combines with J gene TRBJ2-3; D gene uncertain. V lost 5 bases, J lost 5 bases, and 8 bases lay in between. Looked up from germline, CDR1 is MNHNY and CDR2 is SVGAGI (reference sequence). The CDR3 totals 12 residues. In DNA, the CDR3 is TGTGCCAGCAGTCCCTTCGGAGATACGCAGTATTTT. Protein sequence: CASSPFGDTQYF.

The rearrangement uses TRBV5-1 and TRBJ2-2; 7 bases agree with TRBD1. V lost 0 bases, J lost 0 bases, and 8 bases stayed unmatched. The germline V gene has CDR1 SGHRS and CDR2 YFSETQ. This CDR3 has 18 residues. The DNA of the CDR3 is TGCGCCAGCAGCTTGGAAGCACAGGGGATTGCGAACACCGGGGAGCTGTTTTTT. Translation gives CASSLEAQGIANTGELFF.

CDR3 residues: CASSQQESSYNEQFF. CDR3 bases: TGTGCCAGCTCACAACAGGAGAGCTCCTACAATGAGCAGTTCTTC. This chain connects TRBV18 to TRBJ2-1, with D possibly TRBD1 on 5 matching bases. Germline CDR1 reads KGHSH; CDR2 reads LQKENI. The CDR3 has 15 amino acids. Trimming took off 4 bases at V and 0 bases at J, with 10 bases between the two ends.

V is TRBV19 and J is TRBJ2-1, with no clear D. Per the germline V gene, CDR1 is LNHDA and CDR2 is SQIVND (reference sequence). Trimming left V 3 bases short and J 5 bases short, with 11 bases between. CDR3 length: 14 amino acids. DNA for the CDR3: TGTGCCAGTAGTATGACGGCGTCTCACAATGAGCAGTTCTTC. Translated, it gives CASSMTASHNEQFF.

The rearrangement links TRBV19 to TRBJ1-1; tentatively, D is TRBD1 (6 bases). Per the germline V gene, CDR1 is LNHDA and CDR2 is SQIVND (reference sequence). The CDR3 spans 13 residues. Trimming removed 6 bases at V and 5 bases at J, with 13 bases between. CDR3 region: CASRAGVVTEAFF. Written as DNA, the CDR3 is TGTGCCAGTAGGGCAGGGGTGGTTACTGAAGCTTTCTTT.

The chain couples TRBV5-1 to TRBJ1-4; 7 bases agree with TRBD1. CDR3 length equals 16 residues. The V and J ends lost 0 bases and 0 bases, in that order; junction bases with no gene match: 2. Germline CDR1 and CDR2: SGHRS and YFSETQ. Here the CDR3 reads CASSLDQGATNEKLFF. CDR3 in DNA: TGCGCCAGCAGCTTGGATCAGGGGGCAACTAATGAAAAACTGTTTTTT.

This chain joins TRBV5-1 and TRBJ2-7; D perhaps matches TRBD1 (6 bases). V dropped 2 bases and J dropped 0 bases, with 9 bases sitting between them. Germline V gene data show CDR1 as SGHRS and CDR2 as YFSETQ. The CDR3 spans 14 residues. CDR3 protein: CASSLGQYSYEQYF. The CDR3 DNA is TGCGCCAGCAGCTTAGGACAGTACTCCTACGAGCAGTACTTC.

CDR3 region: CASSLQGASAETQYF. CDR3 bases: TGTGCCAGCAGCCTACAGGGGGCTAGCGCAGAGACCCAGTACTTC. V gene TRBV5-4 combines with J gene TRBJ2-5; 9 bases fit TRBD1. V lost 4 bases, J lost 4 bases, and 8 bases stayed unmatched. CDR1 and CDR2 (germline): SGHNT, YYREEE (reference sequence). The CDR3 is 15 residues long. The variable domain in full, completed from reference TRBV5-4 and TRBJ2-5, reads ETGVTQSPTHLIKTRGQQVTLRCSSQSGHNTVSWYQQALGQGPQFIFQYYREEENGRGNFPPRFSGLQFPNYSSELNVNALELDDSALYLCASSLQGASAETQYFGPGTRLLVL.

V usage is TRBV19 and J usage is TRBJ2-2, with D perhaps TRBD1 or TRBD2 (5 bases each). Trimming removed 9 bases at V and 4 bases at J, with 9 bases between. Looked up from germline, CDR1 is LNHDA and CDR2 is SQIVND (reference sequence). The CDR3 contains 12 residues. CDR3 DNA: TGTGCCAGCAGAGGGGTCACCGGGGAGCTGTTTTTT. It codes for CASRGVTGELFF.

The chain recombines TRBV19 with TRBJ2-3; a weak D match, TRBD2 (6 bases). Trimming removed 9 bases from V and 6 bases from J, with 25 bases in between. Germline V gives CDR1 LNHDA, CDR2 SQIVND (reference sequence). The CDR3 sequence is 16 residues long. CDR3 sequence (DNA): TGTGCCAGCGAAAAACGACCCGGCGGGGTTGGGGATACGCAGTATTTT. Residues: CASEKRPGGVGDTQYF.

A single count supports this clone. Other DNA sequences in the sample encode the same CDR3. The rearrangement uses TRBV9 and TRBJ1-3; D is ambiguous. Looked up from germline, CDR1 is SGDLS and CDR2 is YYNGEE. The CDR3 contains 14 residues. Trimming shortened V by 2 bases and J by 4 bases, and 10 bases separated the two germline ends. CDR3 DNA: TGTGCCAGCAGCGTTCAAGGGATAGGAAACACCATATATTTT. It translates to CASSVQGIGNTIYF.

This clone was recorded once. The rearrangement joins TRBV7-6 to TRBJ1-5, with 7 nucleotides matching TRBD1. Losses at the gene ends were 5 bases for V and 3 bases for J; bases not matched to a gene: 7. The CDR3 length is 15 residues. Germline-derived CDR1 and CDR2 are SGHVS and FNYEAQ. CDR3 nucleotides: TGTGCCAGCAGCCTACTGACAGGGCTCAATCAGCCCCAGCATTTT. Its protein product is CASSLLTGLNQPQHF.

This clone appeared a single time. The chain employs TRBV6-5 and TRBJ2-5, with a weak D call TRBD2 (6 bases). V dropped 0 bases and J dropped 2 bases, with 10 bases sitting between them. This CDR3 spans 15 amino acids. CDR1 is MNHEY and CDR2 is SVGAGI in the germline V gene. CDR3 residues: CASSYSGGEQETQYF. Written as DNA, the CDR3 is TGTGCCAGCAGTTACTCGGGGGGTGAACAAGAGACCCAGTACTTC.

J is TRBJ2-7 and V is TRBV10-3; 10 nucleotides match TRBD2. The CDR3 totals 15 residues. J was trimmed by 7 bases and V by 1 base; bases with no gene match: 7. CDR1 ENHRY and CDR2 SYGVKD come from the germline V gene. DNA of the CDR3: TGTGCCATCAGTGAGTGGCCTAGCGGGAGTGGTGAGCAGTACTTC. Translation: CAISEWPSGSGEQYF.

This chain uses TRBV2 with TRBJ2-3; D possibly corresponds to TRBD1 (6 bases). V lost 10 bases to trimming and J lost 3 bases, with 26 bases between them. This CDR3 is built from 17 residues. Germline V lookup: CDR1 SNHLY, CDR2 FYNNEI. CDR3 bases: TGTGCCATCTTGGACCGGGACATTTTATCCGGGACAGATACGCAGTATTTT. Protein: CAILDRDILSGTDTQYF.

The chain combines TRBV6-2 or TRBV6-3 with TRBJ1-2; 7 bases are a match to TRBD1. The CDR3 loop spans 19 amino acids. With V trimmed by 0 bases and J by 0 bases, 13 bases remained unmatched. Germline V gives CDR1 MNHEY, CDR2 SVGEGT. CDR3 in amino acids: CASSYSPGTANHTNYGYTF. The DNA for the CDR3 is TGTGCCAGCAGTTACTCTCCCGGGACAGCAAACCACACTAACTATGGCTACACCTTC.

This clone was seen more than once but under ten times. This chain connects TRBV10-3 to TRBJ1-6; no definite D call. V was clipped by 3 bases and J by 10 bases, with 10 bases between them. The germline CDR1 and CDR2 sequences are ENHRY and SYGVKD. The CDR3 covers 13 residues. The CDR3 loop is CAISEEGGSPLHF. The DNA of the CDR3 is TGTGCCATCAGTGAAGAGGGTGGATCACCCCTCCACTTT.

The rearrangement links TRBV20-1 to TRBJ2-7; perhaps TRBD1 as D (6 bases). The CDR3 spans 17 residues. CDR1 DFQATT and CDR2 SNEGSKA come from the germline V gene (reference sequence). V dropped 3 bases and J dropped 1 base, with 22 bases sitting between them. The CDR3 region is CSASRQGREKLSYEQYF. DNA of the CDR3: TGCAGTGCTAGTCGGCAGGGGCGCGAGAAGCTATCCTACGAGCAGTACTTC.

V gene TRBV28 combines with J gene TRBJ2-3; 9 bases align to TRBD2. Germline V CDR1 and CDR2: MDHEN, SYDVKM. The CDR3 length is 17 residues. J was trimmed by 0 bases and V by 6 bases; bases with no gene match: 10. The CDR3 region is CASSTAFGLASTDTQYF. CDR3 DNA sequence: TGTGCCAGCAGCACGGCTTTTGGACTAGCGAGCACAGATACGCAGTATTTT.

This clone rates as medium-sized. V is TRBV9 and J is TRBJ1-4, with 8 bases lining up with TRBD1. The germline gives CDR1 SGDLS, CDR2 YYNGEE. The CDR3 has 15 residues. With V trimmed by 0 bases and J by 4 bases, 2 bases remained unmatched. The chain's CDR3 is CASSVGGQVNEKLFF. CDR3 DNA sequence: TGTGCCAGCAGCGTAGGGGGACAGGTTAATGAAAAACTGTTTTTT.

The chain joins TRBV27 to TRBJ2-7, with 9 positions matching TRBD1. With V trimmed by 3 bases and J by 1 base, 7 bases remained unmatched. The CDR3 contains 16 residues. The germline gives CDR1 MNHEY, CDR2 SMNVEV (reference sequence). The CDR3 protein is CASSLRTGARSYEQYF. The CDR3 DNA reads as TGTGCCAGCAGTTTGCGGACAGGGGCTAGATCCTACGAGCAGTACTTC.

CDR3 region: CASSPNRGSYEQYF. The CDR3 region has the DNA TGTGCCAGCTCACCGAACAGGGGATCCTACGAGCAGTACTTC. The V call is TRBV18, the J call TRBJ2-7; 7 bases fit TRBD1. With V trimmed by 3 bases and J by 1 base, 3 bases remained unmatched. This CDR3 comprises 14 residues. CDR1 is KGHSH, CDR2 LQKENI, per germline.

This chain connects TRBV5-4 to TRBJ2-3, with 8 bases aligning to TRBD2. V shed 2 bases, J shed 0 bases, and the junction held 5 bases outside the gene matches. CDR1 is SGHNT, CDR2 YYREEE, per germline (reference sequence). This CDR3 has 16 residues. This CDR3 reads CASSLNSGASTDTQYF. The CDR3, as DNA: TGTGCCAGCAGCTTAAATAGCGGGGCAAGCACAGATACGCAGTATTTT.

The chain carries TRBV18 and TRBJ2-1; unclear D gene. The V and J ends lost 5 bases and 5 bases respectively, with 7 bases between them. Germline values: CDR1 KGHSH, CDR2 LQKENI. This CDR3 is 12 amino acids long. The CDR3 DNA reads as TGTGCCAGCTCAAGCTTGGACAATGAGCAGTTCTTC. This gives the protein CASSSLDNEQFF.